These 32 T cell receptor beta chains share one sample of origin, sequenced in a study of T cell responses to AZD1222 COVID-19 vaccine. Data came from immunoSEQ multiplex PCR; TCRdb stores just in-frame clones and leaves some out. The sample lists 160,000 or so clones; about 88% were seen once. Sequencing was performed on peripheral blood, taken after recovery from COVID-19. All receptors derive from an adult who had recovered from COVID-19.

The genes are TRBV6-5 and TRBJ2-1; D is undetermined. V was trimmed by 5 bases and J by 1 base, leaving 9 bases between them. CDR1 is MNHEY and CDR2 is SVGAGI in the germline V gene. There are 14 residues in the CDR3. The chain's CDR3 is CASSPGPSYNEQFF. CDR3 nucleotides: TGTGCCAGCAGTCCGGGTCCATCCTACAATGAGCAGTTCTTC.

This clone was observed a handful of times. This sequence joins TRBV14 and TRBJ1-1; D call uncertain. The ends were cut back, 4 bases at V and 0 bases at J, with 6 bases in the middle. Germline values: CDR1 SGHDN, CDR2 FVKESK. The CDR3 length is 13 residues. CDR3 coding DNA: TGTGCCAGCAGCCCCATTATGAACACTGAAGCTTTCTTT. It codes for CASSPIMNTEAFF. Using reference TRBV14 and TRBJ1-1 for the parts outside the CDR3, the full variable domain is EAGVTQFPSHSVIEKGQTVTLRCDPISGHDNLYWYRRVMGKEIKFLLHFVKESKQDESGMPNNRFLAERTGGTYSTLKVQPAELEDSGVYFCASSPIMNTEAFFGQGTRLTVV.

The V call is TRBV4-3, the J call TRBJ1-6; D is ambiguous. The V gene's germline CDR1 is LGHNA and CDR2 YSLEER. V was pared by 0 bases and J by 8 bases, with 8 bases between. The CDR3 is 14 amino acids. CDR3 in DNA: TGCGCCAGCAGCCAAGACAGAAACGATTCACCCCTCCACTTT. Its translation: CASSQDRNDSPLHF.

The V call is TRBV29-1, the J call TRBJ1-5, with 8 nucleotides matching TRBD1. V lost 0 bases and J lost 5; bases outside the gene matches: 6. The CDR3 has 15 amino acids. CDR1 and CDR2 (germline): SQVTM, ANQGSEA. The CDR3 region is CSVEEGTGGDQPQHF. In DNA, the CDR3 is TGCAGCGTTGAAGAGGGTACAGGGGGGGATCAGCCCCAGCATTTT.

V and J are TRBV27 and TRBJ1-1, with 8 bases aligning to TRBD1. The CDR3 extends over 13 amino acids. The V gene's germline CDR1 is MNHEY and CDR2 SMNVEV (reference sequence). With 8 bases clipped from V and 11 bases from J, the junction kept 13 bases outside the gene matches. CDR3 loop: CASAEGRQGRAFF. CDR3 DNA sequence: TGTGCCAGCGCCGAAGGGAGACAGGGGAGGGCTTTCTTT.

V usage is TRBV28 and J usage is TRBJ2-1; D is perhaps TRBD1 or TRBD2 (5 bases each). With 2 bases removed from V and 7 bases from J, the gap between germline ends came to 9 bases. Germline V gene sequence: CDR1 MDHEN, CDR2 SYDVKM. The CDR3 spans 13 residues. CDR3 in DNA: TGTGCCAGCAGTTTACAGGGAGTAAATGAGCAGTTCTTC. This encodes CASSLQGVNEQFF. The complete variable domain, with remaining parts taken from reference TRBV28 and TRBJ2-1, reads DVKVTQSSRYLVKRTGEKVFLECVQDMDHENMFWYRQDPGLGLRLIYFSYDVKMKEKGDIPEGYSVSREKKERFSLILESASTNQTSMYLCASSLQGVNEQFFGPGTRLTVL.

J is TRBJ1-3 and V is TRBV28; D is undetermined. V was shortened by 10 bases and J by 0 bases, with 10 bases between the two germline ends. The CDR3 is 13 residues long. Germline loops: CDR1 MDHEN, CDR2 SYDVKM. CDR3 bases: TGTGCCATCGAGGAGAGCTCTGGAAACACCATATATTTT. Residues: CAIEESSGNTIYF.

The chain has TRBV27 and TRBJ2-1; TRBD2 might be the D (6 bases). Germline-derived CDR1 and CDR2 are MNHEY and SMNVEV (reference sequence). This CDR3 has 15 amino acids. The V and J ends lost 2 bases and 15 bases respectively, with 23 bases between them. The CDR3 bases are TGTGCCAGCAGTTTAGCCCTACTAGCAGGAGAGCGGCTGTTCTTC. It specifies CASSLALLAGERLFF.

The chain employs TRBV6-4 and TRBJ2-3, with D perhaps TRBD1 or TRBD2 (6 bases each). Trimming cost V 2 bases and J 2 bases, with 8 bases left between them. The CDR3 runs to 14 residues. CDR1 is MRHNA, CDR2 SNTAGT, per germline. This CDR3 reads CASSDRGDTDTQYF. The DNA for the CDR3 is TGTGCCAGCAGTGACAGGGGGGACACAGATACGCAGTATTTT.

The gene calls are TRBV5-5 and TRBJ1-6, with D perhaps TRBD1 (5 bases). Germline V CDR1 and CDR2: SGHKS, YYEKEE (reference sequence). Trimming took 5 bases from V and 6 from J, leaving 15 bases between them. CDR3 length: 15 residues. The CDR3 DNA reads TGTGCCAGCAGGCCCCTTTGGGGGTCTAATTCACCCCTCCACTTT. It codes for CASRPLWGSNSPLHF.

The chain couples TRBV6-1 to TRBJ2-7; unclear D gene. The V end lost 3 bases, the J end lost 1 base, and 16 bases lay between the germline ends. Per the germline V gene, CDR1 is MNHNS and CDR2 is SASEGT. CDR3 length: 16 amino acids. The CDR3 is CASSDGRPAPSYEQYF. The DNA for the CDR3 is TGTGCCAGCAGTGACGGGCGGCCGGCCCCTTCCTACGAGCAGTACTTC.

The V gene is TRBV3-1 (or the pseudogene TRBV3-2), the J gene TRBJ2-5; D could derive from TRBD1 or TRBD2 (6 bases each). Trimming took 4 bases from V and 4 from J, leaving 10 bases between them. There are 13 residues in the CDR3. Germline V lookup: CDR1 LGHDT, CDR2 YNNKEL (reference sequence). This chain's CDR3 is CASSLPGAETQYF. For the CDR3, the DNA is TGTGCCAGCAGCCTCCCGGGGGCAGAGACCCAGTACTTC.

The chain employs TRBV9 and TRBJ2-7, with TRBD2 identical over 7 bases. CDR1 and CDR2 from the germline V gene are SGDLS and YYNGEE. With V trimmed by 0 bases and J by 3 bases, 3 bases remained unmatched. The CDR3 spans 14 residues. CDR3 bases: TGTGCCAGCAGCGTAGGAGGGGAGGGCTACGAGCAGTACTTC. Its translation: CASSVGGEGYEQYF.

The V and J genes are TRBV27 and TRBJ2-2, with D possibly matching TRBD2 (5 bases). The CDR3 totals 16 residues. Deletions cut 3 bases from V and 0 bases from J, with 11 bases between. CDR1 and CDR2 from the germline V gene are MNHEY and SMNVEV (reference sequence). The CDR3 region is CASSFRDLANTGELFF. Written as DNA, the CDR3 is TGTGCCAGCAGTTTCCGGGATCTCGCGAACACCGGGGAGCTGTTTTTT.

The CDR3 loop reads CASSYTDSGGYGYTF. Written as DNA, the CDR3 is TGTGCCAGCAGTTACACGGATTCAGGGGGCTATGGCTACACCTTC. The gene calls are TRBV6-5 and TRBJ1-2, with 7 bases matching TRBD1. The junction had 7 bases not matched to a gene; V was cut back by 2 bases and J by 4 bases. The CDR3 contains 15 residues. Germline CDR1 reads MNHEY; CDR2 reads SVGAGI.

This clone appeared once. In DNA, the CDR3 is TGTGCCAGCAGCTCAACAGGGCCCCTTGGTGAAAAACTGTTTTTT. The encoded protein is CASSSTGPLGEKLFF. This chain joins TRBV7-9 and TRBJ1-4; perhaps TRBD1 as D (6 bases). CDR3 length equals 15 residues. CDR1 is SEHNR and CDR2 is FQNEAQ in the germline V gene (reference sequence). Trimming left V 4 bases short and J 7 bases short, with 16 bases between.

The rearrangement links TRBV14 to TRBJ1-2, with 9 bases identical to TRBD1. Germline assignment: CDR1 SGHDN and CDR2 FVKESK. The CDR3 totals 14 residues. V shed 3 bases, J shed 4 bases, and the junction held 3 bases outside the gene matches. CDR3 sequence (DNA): TGTGCCAGCAGCCATACAGGGGGCCTCTATGGCTACACCTTC. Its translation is CASSHTGGLYGYTF.

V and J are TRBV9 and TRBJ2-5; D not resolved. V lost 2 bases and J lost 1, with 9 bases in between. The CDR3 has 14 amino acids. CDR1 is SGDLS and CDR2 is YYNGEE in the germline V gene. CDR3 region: CASSVGGLQETQYF. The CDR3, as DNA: TGTGCCAGCAGCGTGGGCGGCCTCCAAGAGACCCAGTACTTC.

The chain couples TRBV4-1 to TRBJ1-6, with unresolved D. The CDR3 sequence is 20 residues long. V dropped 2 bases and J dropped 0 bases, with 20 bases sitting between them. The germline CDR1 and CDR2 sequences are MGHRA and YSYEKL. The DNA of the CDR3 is TGCGCCAGCAGCCAAAAAGTATTAGGAGACATGAGCTCCTATAATTCACCCCTCCACTTT. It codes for CASSQKVLGDMSSYNSPLHF.

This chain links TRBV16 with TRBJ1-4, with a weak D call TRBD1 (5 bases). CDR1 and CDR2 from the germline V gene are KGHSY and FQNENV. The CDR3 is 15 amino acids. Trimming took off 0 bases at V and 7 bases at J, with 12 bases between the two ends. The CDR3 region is CASSQSGVQGEKLFF. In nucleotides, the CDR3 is TGTGCCAGCAGCCAATCGGGGGTCCAGGGTGAAAAACTGTTTTTT.

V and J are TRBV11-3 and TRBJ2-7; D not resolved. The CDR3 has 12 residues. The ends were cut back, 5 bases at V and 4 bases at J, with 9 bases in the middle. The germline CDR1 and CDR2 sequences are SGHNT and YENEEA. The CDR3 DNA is TGTGCCAGCAGCCCGGGCGGATACGAGCAGTACTTC. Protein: CASSPGGYEQYF.

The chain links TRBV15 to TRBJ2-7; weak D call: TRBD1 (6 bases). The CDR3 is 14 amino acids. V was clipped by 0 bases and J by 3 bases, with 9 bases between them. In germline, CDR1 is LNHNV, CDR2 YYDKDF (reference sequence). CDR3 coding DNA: TGTGCCACCAGCAGAGAACAGGGCGGCTACGAGCAGTACTTC. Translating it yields CATSREQGGYEQYF.

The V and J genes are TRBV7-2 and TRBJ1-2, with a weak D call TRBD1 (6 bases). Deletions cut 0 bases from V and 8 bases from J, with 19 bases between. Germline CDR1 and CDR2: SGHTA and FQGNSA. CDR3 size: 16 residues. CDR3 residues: CASSLADGRGGGGYTF. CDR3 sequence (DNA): TGTGCCAGCAGCTTAGCGGATGGCAGGGGAGGGGGAGGCTACACCTTC.

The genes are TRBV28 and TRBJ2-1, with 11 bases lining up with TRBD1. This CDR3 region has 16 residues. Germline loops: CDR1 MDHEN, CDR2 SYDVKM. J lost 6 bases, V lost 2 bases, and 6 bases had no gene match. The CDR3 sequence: CASSLIGTGGFNEQFF. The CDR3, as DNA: TGTGCCAGCAGTTTAATAGGGACAGGGGGATTCAATGAGCAGTTCTTC.

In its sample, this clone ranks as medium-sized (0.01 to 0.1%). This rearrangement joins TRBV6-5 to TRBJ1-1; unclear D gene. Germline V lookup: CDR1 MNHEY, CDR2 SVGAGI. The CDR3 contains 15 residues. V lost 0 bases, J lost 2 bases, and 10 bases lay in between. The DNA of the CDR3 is TGTGCCAGCAGTTACTCAGAGGCTCCCAACACTGAAGCTTTCTTT. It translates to CASSYSEAPNTEAFF.

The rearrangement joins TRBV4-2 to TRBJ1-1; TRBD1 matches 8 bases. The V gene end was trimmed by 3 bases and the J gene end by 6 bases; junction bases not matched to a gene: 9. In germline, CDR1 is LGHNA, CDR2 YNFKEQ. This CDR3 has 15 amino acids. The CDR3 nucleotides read TGTGCCAGCAGCCAGAGAACGGACAGGGCGTCTGAAGCTTTCTTT. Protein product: CASSQRTDRASEAFF.

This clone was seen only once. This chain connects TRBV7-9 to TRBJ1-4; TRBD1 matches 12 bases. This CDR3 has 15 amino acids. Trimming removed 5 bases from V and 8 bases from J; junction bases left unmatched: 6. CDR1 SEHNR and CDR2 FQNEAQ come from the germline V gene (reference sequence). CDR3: CASSIGTGGYEKLFF. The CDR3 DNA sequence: TGTGCCAGCAGCATTGGGACAGGGGGCTACGAAAAACTGTTTTTT.

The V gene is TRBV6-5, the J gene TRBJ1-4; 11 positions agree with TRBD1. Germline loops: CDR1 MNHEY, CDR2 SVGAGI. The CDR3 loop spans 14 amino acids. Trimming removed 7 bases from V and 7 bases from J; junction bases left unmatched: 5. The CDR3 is CASTPGQGGEKLFF. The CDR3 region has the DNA TGTGCCAGCACACCGGGACAGGGGGGTGAAAAACTGTTTTTT.

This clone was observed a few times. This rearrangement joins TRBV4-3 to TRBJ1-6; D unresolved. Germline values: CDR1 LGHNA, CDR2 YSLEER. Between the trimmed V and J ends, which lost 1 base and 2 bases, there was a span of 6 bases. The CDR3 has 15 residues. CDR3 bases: TGCGCCAGCAGCCAAGCGGCAGCCTATAATTCACCCCTCCACTTT. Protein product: CASSQAAAYNSPLHF.

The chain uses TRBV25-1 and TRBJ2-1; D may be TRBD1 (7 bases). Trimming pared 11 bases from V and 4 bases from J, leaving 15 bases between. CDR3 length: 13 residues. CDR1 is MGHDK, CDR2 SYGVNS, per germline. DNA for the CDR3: TGTGCCCACAGGGGAGGAGGGTACAATGAGCAGTTCTTC. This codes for CAHRGGGYNEQFF.

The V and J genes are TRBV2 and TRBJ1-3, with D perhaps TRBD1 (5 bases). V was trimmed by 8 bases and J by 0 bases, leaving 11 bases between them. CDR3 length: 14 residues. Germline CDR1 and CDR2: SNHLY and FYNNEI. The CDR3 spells CASEGSYSGNTIYF. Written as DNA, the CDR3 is TGTGCCAGCGAGGGGAGTTACTCTGGAAACACCATATATTTT.

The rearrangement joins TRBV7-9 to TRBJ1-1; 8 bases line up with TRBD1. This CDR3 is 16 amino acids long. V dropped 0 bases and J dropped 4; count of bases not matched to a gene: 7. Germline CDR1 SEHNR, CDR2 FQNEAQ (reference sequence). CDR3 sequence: CASSLARTGWGTEAFF. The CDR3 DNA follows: TGTGCCAGCAGCTTAGCCAGGACAGGGTGGGGCACTGAAGCTTTCTTT.